These 5 T cell receptor beta chains came from one sample sequenced in a study of blood T cell repertoires in COVID-19. This table comes from immunoSEQ multiplex PCR, and its TCRdb copy is limited to in-frame clones, with some not included. Of over 200,000 clones in the sample, 80% to 90% were seen once. Sequencing was done on a sample of peripheral blood. The receptors derive from a woman aged 80 or over with active or convalescent COVID-19.

CDR3 in DNA: TGTGCCAGCATCTGGGGGCAGAACACCGGGGAGCTGTTTTTT. Translated: CASIWGQNTGELFF. The chain is built from TRBV28 and TRBJ2-2, with a tentative D call TRBD1 (6 bases). Germline V CDR1 and CDR2: MDHEN, SYDVKM. The CDR3 runs to 14 residues. V dropped 7 bases and J dropped 1 base, with 10 bases sitting between them.

This clone has just a few counts. This rearrangement joins TRBV4-2 to TRBJ1-5; 11 nucleotides align to TRBD1. Germline values: CDR1 LGHNA, CDR2 YNFKEQ. The CDR3 has 18 residues. Losses at the gene ends were 3 bases for V and 6 bases for J; bases not matched to a gene: 13. This CDR3 is CASSHWTGGGQVGQPQHF. The DNA of the CDR3 is TGTGCCAGCAGCCACTGGACAGGGGGCGGCCAAGTAGGTCAGCCCCAGCATTTT.

This chain links TRBV7-2 with TRBJ2-5; unclear D gene. Trimming stripped 5 bases from V and 2 bases from J, with 9 bases between. This CDR3 has 13 amino acids. Germline values: CDR1 SGHTA, CDR2 FQGNSA. The CDR3 DNA sequence: TGTGCCAGCAGCACAAGACAACAAGAGACCCAGTACTTC. Translated: CASSTRQQETQYF.

This chain connects TRBV7-8 to TRBJ1-1, with 8 bases matching TRBD1. CDR1 and CDR2 (germline): SGHVS, FQNEAQ. With 5 bases clipped from V and 5 bases from J, the junction kept 10 bases outside the gene matches. This CDR3 has 15 residues. CDR3 coding DNA: TGTGCCAGCAGCCCAAGACAGGGGTGGGAGACTGAAGCTTTCTTT. Amino acid sequence: CASSPRQGWETEAFF.

The V and J genes are TRBV3-1 (or the pseudogene TRBV3-2) and TRBJ2-3; 8 bases match TRBD2. Germline-derived CDR1 and CDR2 are LGHDT and YNNKEL (reference sequence). The V and J ends lost 1 base and 4 bases, in that order; junction bases with no gene match: 7. This CDR3 is built from 16 residues. The chain's CDR3 is CASSQGAGGGADTQYF. The CDR3 DNA follows: TGTGCCAGCAGCCAAGGGGCGGGAGGAGGAGCAGATACGCAGTATTTT.